This T cell receptor (beta chain) was obtained from a study of blood T cell repertoires in COVID-19. Background on the study: The samples span acute and convalescent COVID-19 from the United States, Italy and Spain.

Profiled with immunoSEQ multiplex PCR; TCRdb holds only in-frame clones, not every one. This table holds about 130,000 clones, 86% found once. Trimming removed 7 bases from V and 2 bases from J; junction bases left unmatched: 8. Germline lookup yields CDR1 SEHNR and CDR2 FQNEAQ (reference sequence). This CDR3 has 17 residues. What was sequenced was peripheral blood. The rearrangement joins TRBV7-9 to TRBJ2-1; 13 bases agree with TRBD2. This TCR was recovered from a human donor in a cohort sampled during active COVID-19. CDR3 in DNA: TGTGCCAGCACCGAGACTAGCGGGAGGTTCACCTACAATGAGCAGTTCTTC. Residues: CASTETSGRFTYNEQFF.